These T cell receptor beta chains were read from a single sample in a study of blood T cell repertoires in COVID-19. The repertoire was sequenced with immunoSEQ multiplex PCR; TCRdb's copy has only in-frame clones and lacks some. The sample has 150,000 to 200,000 clones, approximately 80% seen once. Sequenced: PBMCs or T cells enriched from blood (not recorded which). These receptors originate from a man between 60 and 75 years old who had been exposed to COVID-19. Both conserved end residues are part of each CDR3. The order of the fields is clone size, V gene, J gene, D gene, CDR3 protein, CDR3 DNA. The D gene is left open where the match is weak. Not every row has a clone size; where given, it reads once, few, many or a size class.

.,TRBV12-3/TRBV12-4,TRBJ1-2,TRBD1,CASSLDRGYGYTF,TGTGCCAGCAGTCTCGACAGGGGCTATGGCTACACCTTC
.,TRBV2,TRBJ2-3,TRBD1,CASRGTGLMSTDTQYF,TGTGCCAGCAGGGGGACAGGGCTGATGAGCACAGATACGCAGTATTTT
.,TRBV14,TRBJ2-1,.,CASSRGGSYNEQFF,TGTGCCAGCAGCCGCGGCGGGTCCTACAATGAGCAGTTCTTC
few,TRBV5-1,TRBJ1-2,TRBD1,CASSLAGTGGGYTF,TGCGCCAGCAGCTTGGCGGGGACAGGGGGAGGCTACACCTTC
.,TRBV6-5,TRBJ2-1,TRBD2,CASREGLAASQFF,TGTGCCAGCAGGGAGGGACTAGCGGCTTCGCAGTTCTTC
.,TRBV5-1,TRBJ1-6,TRBD1,CASSLERGLRGTLHF,TGCGCCAGCAGCTTGGAAAGGGGGCTGAGGGGGACCCTCCACTTT
.,TRBV30,TRBJ2-3,TRBD2,CAWSMTSGSGTDTQYF,TGTGCCTGGAGTATGACTAGCGGGAGCGGGACAGATACGCAGTATTTT
.,TRBV14,TRBJ2-1,TRBD2,CASSPTSGRPTYNEQFF,TGTGCCAGCAGCCCGACTAGCGGGAGGCCCACCTACAATGAGCAGTTCTTC
.,TRBV6-5,TRBJ2-3,.,CASSGGGRSTDTQYF,TGTGCCAGCAGCGGGGGTGGCAGAAGCACAGATACGCAGTATTTT
once,TRBV12-5,TRBJ2-7,.,CASGLLAEQYF,TGTGCTAGTGGTTTGTTAGCCGAGCAGTACTTC
.,TRBV7-8,TRBJ2-3,TRBD2,CASSLFSTSGRTDTQYF,TGTGCCAGCAGCTTATTCTCGACTAGCGGGAGGACAGATACGCAGTATTTT
.,TRBV7-2,TRBJ2-7,.,CASSPVPGYEQYF,TGTGCCAGCAGCCCGGTGCCGGGTTACGAGCAGTACTTC
.,TRBV25-1,TRBJ1-2,.,CASSEFSGKPYGYTF,TGTGCCAGCAGTGAATTTTCGGGTAAACCCTATGGCTACACCTTC
.,TRBV19,TRBJ2-2,TRBD2,CASMGTSGRDGELFF,TGTGCCAGTATGGGGACTAGCGGGAGGGACGGGGAGCTGTTTTTT
.,TRBV28,TRBJ1-3,.,CASSSGGTGNTIYF,TGTGCCAGCAGTTCGGGGGGGACCGGAAACACCATATATTTT
.,TRBV5-1,TRBJ1-6,.,CASSLRENSPLHF,TGCGCCAGCAGCTTGCGTGAGAATTCACCCCTCCACTTT
.,TRBV9,TRBJ2-7,TRBD2,CASSVDPGSGRGEQYF,TGTGCCAGCAGCGTAGACCCTGGGAGCGGGAGGGGCGAGCAGTACTTC
.,TRBV4-2,TRBJ2-2,TRBD2,CASSQGFTSGNTGELFF,TGTGCCAGCAGCCAAGGGTTTACTAGCGGGAACACCGGGGAGCTGTTTTTT
few,TRBV7-8,TRBJ1-3,.,CASSLAWGGSGNTIYF,TGTGCCAGCAGCTTAGCGTGGGGGGGGTCTGGAAACACCATATATTTT
once,TRBV28,TRBJ1-4,.,CASTNPGVGEKLFF,TGTGCCAGCACCAACCCGGGGGTAGGTGAAAAACTGTTTTTT
.,TRBV30,TRBJ1-5,.,CAWSRGVDSNQPQHF,TGTGCCTGGAGTCGGGGAGTAGATAGCAATCAGCCCCAGCATTTT
.,TRBV4-2,TRBJ2-5,.,CASSQRGGGVQETQYF,TGTGCCAGCAGCCAAAGGGGCGGAGGGGTTCAAGAGACCCAGTACTTC
many,TRBV24-1,TRBJ2-4,TRBD1,CAVIGGPAKNIQYF,TGTGCCGTTATAGGGGGCCCAGCCAAAAACATTCAGTACTTC
.,TRBV7-9,TRBJ2-2,.,CASSLSGAWGGELFF,TGTGCCAGCAGCTTATCAGGGGCCTGGGGCGGGGAGCTGTTTTTT